These 26 T cell receptor beta chains came from one sample sequenced in a study of T cells in Graves' hyperthyroidism and ophthalmopathy. RNA transcripts yielded amplified TCR beta CDR3 regions. When the TCR CDR3 underwent first-round RT-PCR, the HTBI primer set was used. TCRdb used MiXCR to reprocess the multiplex PCR reads, holding one entry per CDR3 protein. The sample has hundreds of thousands of distinct CDR3 sequences; around a sixth are singletons. The material sequenced was blood. These receptors all stem from a woman younger than 35 with Graves' hyperthyroidism.

This chain links TRBV7-3 with TRBJ1-3, with D maybe TRBD1 (5 bases). This CDR3 is 17 amino acids long. CDR1 and CDR2 from the germline V gene are SGHTA and FQGTGA. Between the trimmed V and J ends, which lost 2 bases and 3 bases, there was a span of 17 bases. CDR3 region: CASSLGSQGASGNTIYF. The CDR3 nucleotides are TGTGCCAGCAGCTTAGGATCGCAGGGAGCTAGTGGAAACACCATATATTTT.

This clonotype has ten or more counts. V usage is TRBV28 and J usage is TRBJ1-1, with D possibly TRBD1 on 5 matching bases. Germline-derived CDR1 and CDR2 are MDHEN and SYDVKM. CDR3 size: 16 residues. Trimming shortened V by 1 base and J by 3 bases, and 15 bases separated the two germline ends. The CDR3 coding sequence is TGTGCCAGCAGTTTATCGGGCCCCCGGGGGTACACTGAAGCTTTCTTT. Amino acids: CASSLSGPRGYTEAFF.

This clonotype was seen a handful of times. This chain connects TRBV28 to TRBJ2-1; 11 bases map to TRBD2. Germline V gene sequence: CDR1 MDHEN, CDR2 SYDVKM. The J segment lost 0 bases and the V segment lost 10 bases, leaving 17 bases of the junction unmatched. The CDR3 extends over 19 amino acids. The CDR3, as DNA: TGTGCCACAGCAGATCGGGTAGCGGGAGGGAAAAGCTCCTACAATGAGCAGTTCTTC. Protein product: CATADRVAGGKSSYNEQFF.

This clonotype has ten or more counts. V is TRBV27 and J is TRBJ2-7; D is undetermined. Between the trimmed V and J ends, which lost 2 bases and 2 bases, there was a span of 7 bases. Germline V gene sequence: CDR1 MNHEY, CDR2 SMNVEV (reference sequence). The CDR3 contains 13 residues. The CDR3 DNA follows: TGTGCCAGCAGTTTAACGGACGCCTACGAGCAGTACTTC. Amino acids: CASSLTDAYEQYF.

The chain's CDR3 is CASSPRVDDQPQHF. CDR3 bases: TGTGCCAGCAGCCCCAGGGTCGATGATCAGCCCCAGCATTTT. This chain joins TRBV9 and TRBJ1-5, with D possibly matching TRBD1 (5 bases). V lost 4 bases and J 5 bases, leaving 13 bases between the germline ends. Germline assignment: CDR1 SGDLS and CDR2 YYNGEE. CDR3 length: 14 amino acids. The full variable domain, its missing parts supplied by reference TRBV9 and TRBJ1-5, is DSGVTQTPKHLITATGQRVTLRCSPRSGDLSVYWYQQSLDQGLQFLIQYYNGEERAKGNILERFSAQQFPDLHSELNLSSLELGDSALYFCASSPRVDDQPQHFGDGTRLSIL.

At least ten counts were recorded for this clonotype. The chain combines TRBV20-1 with TRBJ1-1; the D is unclear. Trimming shortened V by 3 bases and J by 0 bases, and 11 bases separated the two germline ends. In germline, CDR1 is DFQATT, CDR2 SNEGSKA (reference sequence). This CDR3 has 14 residues. CDR3 loop: CSASRQNMNTEAFF. CDR3 in DNA: TGCAGTGCTAGCCGTCAGAATATGAACACTGAAGCTTTCTTT.

This clonotype showed up many times. This chain uses TRBV9 with TRBJ2-2, with D hard to call. V dropped 4 bases and J dropped 5 bases, with 12 bases sitting between them. Germline CDR1 is SGDLS and CDR2 is YYNGEE. The CDR3 has 14 residues. CDR3 nucleotides: TGTGCCAGCAGCTCCTGGACGGGTACCGGGGAGCTGTTTTTT. It yields the protein CASSSWTGTGELFF.

This clonotype was recorded a few times. The J gene is TRBJ2-1, the V gene TRBV6-5, with 7 positions matching TRBD1. The trim removed 2 bases at V and 7 bases at J, leaving 14 bases unmatched. Germline CDR1 is MNHEY and CDR2 is SVGAGI. The CDR3 spans 17 residues. CDR3: CASSYQSRDREINEQFF. The CDR3 coding sequence is TGTGCCAGCAGTTACCAGAGCCGGGACAGAGAAATAAATGAGCAGTTCTTC.

This clonotype was detected many times. The V call is TRBV6-1, the J call TRBJ2-7; possible D gene TRBD2, 7 bases. The germline V and J ends were trimmed by 7 bases and 3 bases, with 19 bases remaining between them. The CDR3 contains 15 residues. CDR1 and CDR2 from the germline V gene are MNHNS and SASEGT. CDR3 coding DNA: TGTGCCAGCAAAGTGGGGGCTAGCGGCCTCTACGAGCAGTACTTC. It specifies CASKVGASGLYEQYF.

This clonotype was picked up many times. This chain connects TRBV2 to TRBJ2-5; a possible D gene is TRBD1 (5 bases). Per the germline V gene, CDR1 is SNHLY and CDR2 is FYNNEI. This CDR3 is built from 13 residues. V was shortened by 7 bases and J by 0 bases, with 9 bases between the two germline ends. CDR3 protein: CASTTEYQETQYF. CDR3 bases: TGTGCCAGCACGACAGAATACCAAGAGACCCAGTACTTC.

The CDR3 DNA sequence: TGTGCCAGCAGCTTCGACCTTAATGAAAAACTGTTTTTT. Translating gives CASSFDLNEKLFF. The chain recombines TRBV7-2 with TRBJ1-4, with no clear D. The germline V gene has CDR1 SGHTA and CDR2 FQGNSA. The CDR3 has 13 amino acids. V lost 3 bases and J lost 4, with 6 bases in between.

This chain joins TRBV5-1 and TRBJ2-7, with D tentatively TRBD2 (6 bases). The CDR3 runs 13 residues. V dropped 6 bases and J dropped 5 bases, with 15 bases sitting between them. Looked up from germline, CDR1 is SGHRS and CDR2 is YFSETQ. Here the CDR3 reads CASKLWGGDEQYF. CDR3 coding DNA: TGCGCCAGCAAATTGTGGGGAGGTGACGAGCAGTACTTC.

The chain links TRBV9 to TRBJ1-2; 8 positions agree with TRBD1. Germline V gives CDR1 SGDLS, CDR2 YYNGEE. The CDR3 is 18 residues long. V trimming: 6 bases; J trimming: 6 bases; junction bases outside the gene matches: 22. The CDR3 coding sequence is TGTGCCAGCACCTTTAGGGGGAATGTCGGCAGGGGGCTCAATGGCTACACCTTC. Its protein product is CASTFRGNVGRGLNGYTF.

This clonotype was seen ten or more times. This chain uses TRBV12-3 or TRBV12-4 with TRBJ1-5, with D hard to call. V was trimmed by 7 bases and J by 7 bases, leaving 11 bases between them. The CDR3 is 12 residues long. CDR3 nucleotides: TGTGCCAGCAAGGAGGAAAAACAGCCCCAGCATTTT. It encodes CASKEEKQPQHF.

This clonotype was seen ten or more times. The chain couples TRBV6-1 to TRBJ2-2; tentative D call: TRBD1 (6 bases). V shed 6 bases and J shed 4 bases, with 18 bases lying between them. CDR1 MNHNS and CDR2 SASEGT come from the germline V gene. This CDR3 has 16 amino acids. CDR3 nucleotides: TGTGCCAGCAGCCTACAGCTGGGGGCCGTCACCGGGGAGCTGTTTTTT. It yields the protein CASSLQLGAVTGELFF.

The chain's CDR3 is CSARPGTRGFYEQYF. The DNA for the CDR3 is TGCAGTGCTCGGCCAGGGACAAGGGGTTTCTACGAGCAGTACTTC. The chain employs TRBV20-1 and TRBJ2-7; perhaps TRBD1 as D (6 bases). Germline loops: CDR1 DFQATT, CDR2 SNEGSKA (reference sequence). V lost 5 bases and J 3 bases, leaving 20 bases between the germline ends. The CDR3 has 15 amino acids.

CDR3 nucleotide sequence: TGTGCCAGCAGCTGGGACACCCGGTTCGGTGGGACGCAGTATTTT. Translating gives CASSWDTRFGGTQYF. The V gene is TRBV6-2 or TRBV6-3, the J gene TRBJ2-3, with a tentative D call TRBD1 (6 bases). Between the trimmed V and J ends, which lost 6 bases and 9 bases, there was a span of 22 bases. CDR3 length: 15 residues. Germline lookup yields CDR1 MNHEY and CDR2 SVGEGT.

This clonotype has a handful of counts. Germline and junction disagree at one end, which may indicate a read error. The chain carries TRBV20-1 and TRBJ1-1, with unresolved D. The CDR3 runs to 13 residues. CDR1 and CDR2 (germline): DFQATT, SNEGSKA (reference sequence). CDR3 nucleotides: TGCAGTGCTTCTTTCTCGGAGGCCACTGAAGCTTCCTTT. The encoded protein is CSASFSEATEASF.

This clonotype has ten or more counts. The chain joins TRBV2 to TRBJ2-1, with TRBD1 matching 9 bases. Germline CDR1 is SNHLY and CDR2 is FYNNEI. V shed 1 base and J 6 bases; nucleotides not matched to a gene: 4. The CDR3 has 15 amino acids. CDR3 amino acids: CASSEVRTGANEQFF. In DNA form, the CDR3 reads TGTGCCAGCAGTGAAGTTAGGACAGGGGCCAATGAGCAGTTCTTC.

This clonotype was picked up a small number of times. The chain couples TRBV19 to TRBJ2-1, with TRBD1 matching over 12 bases. V was pared by 8 bases and J by 7 bases, with 9 bases of the junction left unmatched. The CDR3 runs 15 residues. Per the germline V gene, CDR1 is LNHDA and CDR2 is SQIVND (reference sequence). The CDR3 DNA sequence: TGTGCCAGTCGAAACCGGGACAGGGGGCAGAATGAGCAGTTCTTC. It specifies CASRNRDRGQNEQFF.

This clonotype was found a few times. A much larger clone lies one base from this, so it may be a read error. The chain's CDR3 is CASSSRLIGTEAFF. CDR3 nucleotides: TGTGCCAGCAGTTCCCGTCTTATTGGCACTGAAGCTTTCTTT. The chain carries TRBV2 and TRBJ1-1; no clear D. The germline CDR1 and CDR2 sequences are SNHLY and FYNNEI. With 5 bases removed from V and 4 bases from J, the gap between germline ends came to 14 bases. CDR3 size: 14 residues. The variable domain in full, with the rest retrieved from reference TRBV2 and TRBJ1-1, is EPEVTQTPSHQVTQMGQEVILRCVPISNHLYFYWYRQILGQKVEFLVSFYNNEISEKSEIFDDQFSVERPDGSNFTLKIRSTKLEDSAMYFCASSSRLIGTEAFFGQGTRLTVV.

This clonotype was recorded at least ten times. The DNA for the CDR3 is TGTGCCAGCAGTTACGGTGTTAGCACTGAAGCTTTCTTT. Protein: CASSYGVSTEAFF. This sequence joins TRBV6-5 and TRBJ1-1; unclear D gene. Germline V gives CDR1 MNHEY, CDR2 SVGAGI. CDR3 length: 13 residues. V was cut by 2 bases and J by 4 bases, with 8 bases left in between.

The chain recombines TRBV19 with TRBJ2-7; possible D gene TRBD2, 6 bases. The germline V gene has CDR1 LNHDA and CDR2 SQIVND (reference sequence). CDR3 length equals 16 residues. The V end was cut by 5 bases, the J end by 4 bases, with 21 bases between. The CDR3 DNA follows: TGTGCCAGTAGTTCCCCGCGGGGCGCGAACGGTTACGAGCAGTACTTC. It translates to CASSSPRGANGYEQYF.

Remarks on this clonotype: One junction end does not reproduce the germline sequence, and a read error may be involved. The gene calls are TRBV9 and TRBJ2-7, with 8 bases matching TRBD1. The CDR3 is made up of 12 amino acids. CDR1 is SGDLS and CDR2 is YYNGEE in the germline V gene. CDR3 residues: CAGSEDRGEQYF. The CDR3 DNA is TGTGCCGGCAGCGAAGACAGGGGCGAGCAGTACTTC.

This clonotype was recorded many times. The chain couples TRBV6-2 or TRBV6-3 to TRBJ1-1; D not resolved. Germline CDR1 is MNHEY and CDR2 is SVGEGT. V was clipped by 4 bases and J by 7 bases, with 7 bases between them. The CDR3 contains 11 residues. The CDR3 DNA sequence: TGTGCCAGCAGTTTCCCTGGTGAAGCTTTCTTT. Translating it yields CASSFPGEAFF.

This rearrangement joins TRBV6-2 or TRBV6-3 to TRBJ1-1; D call uncertain. Germline CDR1 reads MNHEY; CDR2 reads SVGEGT. The CDR3 extends over 15 amino acids. The germline V and J ends were trimmed by 0 bases and 2 bases, with 10 bases remaining between them. The CDR3 DNA sequence: TGTGCCAGCAGTTACTCGTATTCCTCAAACACTGAAGCTTTCTTT. Protein product: CASSYSYSSNTEAFF.